A selection of T cell receptor beta chains follows, all from one sample in a study of blood T cells in healthy people across ages. TCRdb redid the calling of the 5' RACE reads with MiXCR, one entry per CDR3 protein. The sample carries about 1.8 million distinct CDR3 sequences, around 50% recorded once. The source material was blood. These receptors originate from a woman between 40 and 50 years old in good health. Both conserved end residues are part of each CDR3. D genes are given only for firm matches. Size is stated for part of the rows, as once, few or many counts, or as a class when the clone is expanded.

TRBV6-2/TRBV6-3	TRBJ2-7	once	TRBD1	CASSSGGIRYEQYF	TGTGCCAGCAGTTCAGGGGGCATACGGTACGAGCAGTACTTC
TRBV20-1	TRBJ1-1	few	.	CSARGPGLKNTEAFF	TGCAGTGCTAGAGGTCCAGGACTGAAGAACACTGAAGCTTTCTTT
TRBV5-1	TRBJ1-2	.	.	CASSSQDTYYGYTF	TGCGCCAGCAGCTCCCAGGACACCTACTATGGCTACACCTTC
TRBV29-1	TRBJ2-4	.	TRBD2	CSGVAGGKNIQYF	TGCAGCGGGGTAGCGGGGGGCAAAAACATTCAGTACTTC
TRBV7-7	TRBJ2-5	.	TRBD2	CASSFQRGPGETQYF	TGTGCTAGCAGCTTTCAGCGGGGGCCGGGGGAGACCCAGTACTTC
TRBV11-3	TRBJ2-1	.	.	CASSHGLVDEQFF	TGTGCCAGCAGCCACGGGCTTGTGGATGAGCAGTTCTTC
TRBV6-5	TRBJ2-7	many	TRBD1	CASSYRTGQGSTYEQYF	TGTGCCAGCAGTTATCGGACAGGACAGGGCAGTACCTACGAGCAGTACTTC
TRBV29-1	TRBJ1-4	.	.	CSVGVREEKLFF	TGCAGCGTAGGGGTGAGAGAGGAAAAACTGTTTTTT
TRBV6-1	TRBJ1-6	.	.	CASSAFVNSPLHF	TGTGCCAGCAGTGCATTCGTTAATTCACCCCTCCACTTT
TRBV20-1	TRBJ2-2	.	TRBD2	CSASPGGTGELFF	TGCAGTGCTAGTCCCGGGGGGACCGGGGAGCTGTTTTTT
TRBV15	TRBJ2-1	.	.	CATAVQGLRNEQFF	TGTGCCACCGCAGTTCAGGGACTGAGGAATGAGCAGTTCTTC
TRBV7-3	TRBJ2-3	once	TRBD2	CASSLLAGAEDTQYF	TGTGCCAGCAGCTTACTAGCGGGAGCAGAGGATACGCAGTATTTT
TRBV5-1	TRBJ1-5	.	.	CASSQGGDVDQPQHF	TGCGCCAGCAGCCAAGGAGGAGACGTGGATCAGCCCCAGCATTTT
TRBV11-2	TRBJ2-7	few	.	CASSLGWIYEQYF	TGTGCCAGCAGCTTAGGTTGGATTTACGAGCAGTACTTC
TRBV6-6	TRBJ1-6	few	.	CASTHPGSPLHF	TGTGCCAGCACCCATCCCGGTTCACCCCTCCACTTT
TRBV12-3/TRBV12-4	TRBJ2-5	few	.	CASSLRGRLETQYF	TGTGCCAGCAGTTTACGGGGTAGGCTTGAGACCCAGTACTTC
TRBV15	TRBJ2-7	few	.	CATSRVMGLEQYF	TGTGCCACCAGCAGAGTAATGGGGCTCGAGCAGTACTTC
TRBV5-1	TRBJ2-1	.	.	CASSLEGQGGREQFF	TGCGCCAGCAGCTTGGAGGGTCAGGGTGGCCGGGAGCAGTTCTTC
TRBV20-1	TRBJ2-1	.	TRBD1	CSARGSVTGVNEQFF	TGCAGTGCTAGGGGTTCGGTGACAGGGGTCAATGAGCAGTTCTTC
TRBV6-1	TRBJ1-2	.	TRBD1	CASSLTGAPTHNYGYTF	TGTGCCAGCAGTCTGACAGGGGCACCGACTCACAACTATGGCTACACCTTC
TRBV16	TRBJ1-2	.	.	CASSQSSGPTVYGYTF	TGTGCCAGCAGCCAATCATCGGGACCCACCGTCTATGGCTACACCTTC
TRBV29-1	TRBJ2-3	few	.	CSAPDSYSTDTQYF	TGCAGCGCTCCGGACAGTTATAGCACAGATACGCAGTATTTT
TRBV7-2	TRBJ2-5	.	.	CASSFGTPGVETQYF	TGTGCCAGCAGCTTTGGTACCCCGGGGGTAGAGACCCAGTACTTC
TRBV28	TRBJ2-7	few	.	CASGNRDEQYF	TGTGCCAGCGGTAACAGGGACGAGCAGTACTTC
TRBV29-1	TRBJ2-3	once	.	CSAPGAGRDTQYF	TGCAGCGCACCGGGAGCGGGTAGAGATACGCAGTATTTT
TRBV12-3/TRBV12-4	TRBJ2-3	few	TRBD2	CASRGPSGGADTQYF	TGTGCCAGCCGGGGCCCTAGCGGGGGCGCAGATACGCAGTATTTT
TRBV9	TRBJ2-1	.	.	CASSVAAAGGAVSYNEQFF	TGTGCCAGCAGCGTAGCCGCAGCCGGAGGGGCCGTCTCCTACAATGAGCAGTTCTTC
TRBV24-1	TRBJ2-1	.	TRBD2	CATSDLGTSGDYNEQFF	TGTGCCACCAGTGATTTAGGAACTAGCGGAGACTACAATGAGCAGTTCTTC
TRBV6-2/TRBV6-3	TRBJ2-5	.	TRBD1	CASSRGTGVGLGTQYF	TGTGCCAGCAGTCGCGGGACAGGGGTTGGACTTGGGACCCAGTACTTC